This T cell receptor beta chain was recovered during a study of OX40 agonist ivuxolimab in advanced cancers. Study context: Eligibility rules accepted prior anti-PD-1, anti-PD-L1 or anti-CTLA-4 therapy, and around 44% had some. Three partial responders included one hepatocellular carcinoma patient and two cutaneous melanoma patients. Study-wide results and caveats: Some nonresponders additionally presented with little normalized T-cell clonal expansion.

A word on this clone: The antigen is not known.

TCRdb keeps only in-frame clones here, not all; method: immunoSEQ multiplex PCR. Here the sample spans around 90,000 clones, roughly 90% being singletons. Germline CDR1 reads MNHEY; CDR2 reads SVGAGI. Unmatched junction bases numbered 5, after V lost 8 bases and J lost 3 bases. This CDR3 spans 13 amino acids. Material: CD4+ or CD8+ T cells sorted from blood, obtained in a trial of the OX40 agonist ivuxolimab. The TCR originated in an adult with an advanced solid tumor such as melanoma, head and neck, liver or kidney cancer. The chain uses TRBV6-5 and TRBJ2-7; TRBD1 aligns across 9 bases. CDR3 bases: TGTGCCAGCCATGGACAGGGGATCTACGAGCAGTACTTC. Translated: CASHGQGIYEQYF.